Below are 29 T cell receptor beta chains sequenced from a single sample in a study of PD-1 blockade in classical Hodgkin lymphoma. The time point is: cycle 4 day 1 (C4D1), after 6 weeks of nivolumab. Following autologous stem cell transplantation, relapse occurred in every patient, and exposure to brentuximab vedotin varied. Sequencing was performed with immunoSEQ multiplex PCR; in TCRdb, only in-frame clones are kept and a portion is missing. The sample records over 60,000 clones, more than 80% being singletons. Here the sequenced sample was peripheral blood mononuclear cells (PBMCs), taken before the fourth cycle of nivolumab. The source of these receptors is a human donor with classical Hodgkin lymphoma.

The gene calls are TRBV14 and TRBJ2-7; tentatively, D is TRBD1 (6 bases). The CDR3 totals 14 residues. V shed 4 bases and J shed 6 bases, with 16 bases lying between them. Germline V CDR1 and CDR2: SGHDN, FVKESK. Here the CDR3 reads CASSLDSGTLEQYF. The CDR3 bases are TGTGCCAGCAGCCTAGACTCCGGGACACTCGAGCAGTACTTC.

CDR3 region: CASSLGVVDTEAFF. CDR3 sequence (DNA): TGTGCCAGCAGCTTAGGGGTAGTGGACACTGAAGCTTTCTTT. The rearrangement uses TRBV7-9 and TRBJ1-1; D is uncertain. V dropped 1 base and J dropped 3 bases, with 9 bases sitting between them. The germline V gene encodes CDR1 SEHNR and CDR2 FQNEAQ (reference sequence). The CDR3 loop spans 14 amino acids. Full variable domain (rest looked up from reference TRBV7-9 and TRBJ1-1): DTGVSQNPRHKITKRGQNVTFRCDPISEHNRLYWYRQTLGQGPEFLTYFQNEAQLEKSRLLSDRFSAERPKGSFSTLEIQRTEQGDSAMYLCASSLGVVDTEAFFGQGTRLTVV.

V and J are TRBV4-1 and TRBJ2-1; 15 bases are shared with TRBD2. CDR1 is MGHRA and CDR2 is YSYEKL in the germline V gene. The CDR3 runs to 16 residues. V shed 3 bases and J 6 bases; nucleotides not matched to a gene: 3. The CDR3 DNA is TGCGCCAGCAGCCACCGGACTAGCGGGGGGGGCAATGAGCAGTTCTTC. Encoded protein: CASSHRTSGGGNEQFF.

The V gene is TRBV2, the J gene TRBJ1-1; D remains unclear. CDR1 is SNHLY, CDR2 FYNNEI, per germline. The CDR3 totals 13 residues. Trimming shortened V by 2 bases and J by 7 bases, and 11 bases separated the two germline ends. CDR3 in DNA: TGTGCCAGCAGTGAAATCGGCAGGCATGAAGCTTTCTTT. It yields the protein CASSEIGRHEAFF.

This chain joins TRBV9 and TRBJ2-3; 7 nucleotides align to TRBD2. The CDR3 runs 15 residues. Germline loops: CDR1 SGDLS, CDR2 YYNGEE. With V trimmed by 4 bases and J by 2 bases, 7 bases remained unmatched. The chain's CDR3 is CASSPSGATTDTQYF. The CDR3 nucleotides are TGTGCCAGCAGCCCTAGCGGAGCGACCACAGATACGCAGTATTTT.

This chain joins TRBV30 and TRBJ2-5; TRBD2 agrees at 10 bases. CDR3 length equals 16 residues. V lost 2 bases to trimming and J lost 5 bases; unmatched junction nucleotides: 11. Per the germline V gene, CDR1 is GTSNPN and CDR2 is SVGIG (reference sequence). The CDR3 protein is CAWSQTGTSVRETQYF. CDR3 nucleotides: TGTGCCTGGAGTCAAACCGGGACTAGCGTTCGGGAGACCCAGTACTTC.

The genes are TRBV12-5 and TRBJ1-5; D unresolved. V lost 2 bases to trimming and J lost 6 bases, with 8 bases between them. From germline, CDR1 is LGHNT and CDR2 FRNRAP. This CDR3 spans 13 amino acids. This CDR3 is CASGLSGAQPQHF. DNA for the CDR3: TGTGCTAGTGGTTTGTCTGGAGCTCAGCCCCAGCATTTT.

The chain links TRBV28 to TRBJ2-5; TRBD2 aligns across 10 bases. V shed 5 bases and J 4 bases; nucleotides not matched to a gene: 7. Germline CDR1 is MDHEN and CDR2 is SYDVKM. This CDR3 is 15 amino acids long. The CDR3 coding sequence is TGTGCCAGCAGTCCCATAGCGGGGGGCCCAGAGACCCAGTACTTC. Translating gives CASSPIAGGPETQYF.

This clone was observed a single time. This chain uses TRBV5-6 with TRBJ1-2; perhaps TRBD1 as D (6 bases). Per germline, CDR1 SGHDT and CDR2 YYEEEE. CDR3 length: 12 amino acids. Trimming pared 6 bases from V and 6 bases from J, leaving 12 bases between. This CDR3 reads CASKSRQDGYTF. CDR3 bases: TGTGCCAGCAAATCTCGACAGGATGGCTACACCTTC.

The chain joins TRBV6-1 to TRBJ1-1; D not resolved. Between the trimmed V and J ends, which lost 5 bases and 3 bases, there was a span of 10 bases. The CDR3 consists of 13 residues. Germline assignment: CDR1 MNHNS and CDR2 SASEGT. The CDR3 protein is CASSTGIDTEAFF. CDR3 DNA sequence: TGTGCCAGCAGTACCGGAATCGACACTGAAGCTTTCTTT.

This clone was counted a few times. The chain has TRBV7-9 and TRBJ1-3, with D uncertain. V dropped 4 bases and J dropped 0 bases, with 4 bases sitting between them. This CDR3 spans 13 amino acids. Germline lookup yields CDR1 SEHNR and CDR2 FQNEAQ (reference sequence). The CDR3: CASSSVSGNTIYF. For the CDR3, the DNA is TGTGCCAGCAGCTCGGTCTCTGGAAACACCATATATTTT.

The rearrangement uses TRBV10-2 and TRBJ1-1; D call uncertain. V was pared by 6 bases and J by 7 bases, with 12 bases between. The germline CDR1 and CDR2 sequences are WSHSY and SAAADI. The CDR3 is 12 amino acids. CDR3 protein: CASRGWGFEAFF. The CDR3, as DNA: TGCGCCAGCAGGGGTTGGGGTTTTGAAGCTTTCTTT.

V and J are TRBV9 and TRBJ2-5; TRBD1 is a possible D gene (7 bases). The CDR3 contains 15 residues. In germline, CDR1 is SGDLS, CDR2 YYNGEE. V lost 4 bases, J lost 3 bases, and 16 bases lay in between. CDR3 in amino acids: CASSLGGTVEETQYF. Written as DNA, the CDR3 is TGTGCCAGCAGCCTTGGAGGGACAGTAGAAGAGACCCAGTACTTC.

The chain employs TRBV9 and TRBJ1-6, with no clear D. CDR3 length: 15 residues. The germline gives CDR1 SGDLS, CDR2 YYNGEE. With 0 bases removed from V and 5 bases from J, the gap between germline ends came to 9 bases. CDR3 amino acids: CASSVGRLDNSPLHF. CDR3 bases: TGTGCCAGCAGCGTAGGGAGGTTGGATAATTCACCCCTCCACTTT. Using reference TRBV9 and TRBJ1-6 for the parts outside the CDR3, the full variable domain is DSGVTQTPKHLITATGQRVTLRCSPRSGDLSVYWYQQSLDQGLQFLIQYYNGEERAKGNILERFSAQQFPDLHSELNLSSLELGDSALYFCASSVGRLDNSPLHFGNGTRLTVT.

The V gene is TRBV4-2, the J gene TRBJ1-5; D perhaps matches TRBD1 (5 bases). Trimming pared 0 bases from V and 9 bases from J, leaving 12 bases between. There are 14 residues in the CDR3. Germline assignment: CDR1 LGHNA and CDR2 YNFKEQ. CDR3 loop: CASSQEWGVWPQHF. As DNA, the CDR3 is TGTGCCAGCAGCCAAGAGTGGGGCGTGTGGCCCCAGCATTTT.

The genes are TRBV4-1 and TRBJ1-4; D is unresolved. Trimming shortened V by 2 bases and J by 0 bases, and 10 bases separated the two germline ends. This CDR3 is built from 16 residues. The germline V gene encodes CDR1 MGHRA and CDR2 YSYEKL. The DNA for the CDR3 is TGCGCCAGCAGCCAATGGCCCGAGCCAACTAATGAAAAACTGTTTTTT. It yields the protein CASSQWPEPTNEKLFF.

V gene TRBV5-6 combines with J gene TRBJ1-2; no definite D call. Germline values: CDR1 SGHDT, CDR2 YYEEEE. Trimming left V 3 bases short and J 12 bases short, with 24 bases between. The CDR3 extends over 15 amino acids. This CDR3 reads CASSSRAFDGTFDTF. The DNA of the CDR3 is TGTGCCAGCAGCTCCAGAGCGTTCGACGGTACTTTTGACACCTTC. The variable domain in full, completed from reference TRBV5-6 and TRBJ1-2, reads DAGVTQSPTHLIKTRGQQVTLRCSPKSGHDTVSWYQQALGQGPQFIFQYYEEEERQRGNFPDRFSGHQFPNYSSELNVNALLLGDSALYLCASSSRAFDGTFDTFGSGTRLTVV.

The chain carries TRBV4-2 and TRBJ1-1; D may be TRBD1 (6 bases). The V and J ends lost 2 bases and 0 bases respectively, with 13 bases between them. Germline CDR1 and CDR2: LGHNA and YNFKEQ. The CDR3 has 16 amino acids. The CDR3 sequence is CASSQILQGMNTEAFF. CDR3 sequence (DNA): TGTGCCAGCAGCCAAATCCTCCAGGGGATGAACACTGAAGCTTTCTTT.

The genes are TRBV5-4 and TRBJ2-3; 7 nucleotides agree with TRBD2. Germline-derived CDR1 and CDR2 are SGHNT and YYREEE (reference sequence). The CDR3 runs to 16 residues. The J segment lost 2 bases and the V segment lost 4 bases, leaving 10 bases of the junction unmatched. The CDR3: CASSPPGLLHTDTQYF. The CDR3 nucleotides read TGTGCCAGCAGCCCGCCGGGACTACTACACACAGATACGCAGTATTTT.

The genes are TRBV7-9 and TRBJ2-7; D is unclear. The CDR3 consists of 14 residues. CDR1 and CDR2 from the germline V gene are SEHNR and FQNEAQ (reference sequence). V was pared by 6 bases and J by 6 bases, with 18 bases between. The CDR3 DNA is TGTGCCAGCAGTCCCGGAACTCAAACTCTCGAGCAGTACTTC. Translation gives CASSPGTQTLEQYF.

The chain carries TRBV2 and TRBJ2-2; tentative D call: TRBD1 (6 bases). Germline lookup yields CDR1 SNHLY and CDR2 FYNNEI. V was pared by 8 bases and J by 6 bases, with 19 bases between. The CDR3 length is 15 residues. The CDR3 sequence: CASVQGLATPGELFF. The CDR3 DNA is TGTGCCAGCGTACAGGGCCTCGCGACGCCCGGGGAGCTGTTTTTT. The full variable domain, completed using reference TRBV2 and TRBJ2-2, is EPEVTQTPSHQVTQMGQEVILRCVPISNHLYFYWYRQILGQKVEFLVSFYNNEISEKSEIFDDQFSVERPDGSNFTLKIRSTKLEDSAMYFCASVQGLATPGELFFGEGSRLTVL.

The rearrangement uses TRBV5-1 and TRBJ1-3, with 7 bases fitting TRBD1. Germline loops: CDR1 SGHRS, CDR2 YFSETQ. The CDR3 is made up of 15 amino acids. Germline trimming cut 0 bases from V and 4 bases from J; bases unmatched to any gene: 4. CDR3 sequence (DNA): TGCGCCAGCAGCTTGGAGACAGGGATCGGAAACACCATATATTTT. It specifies CASSLETGIGNTIYF.

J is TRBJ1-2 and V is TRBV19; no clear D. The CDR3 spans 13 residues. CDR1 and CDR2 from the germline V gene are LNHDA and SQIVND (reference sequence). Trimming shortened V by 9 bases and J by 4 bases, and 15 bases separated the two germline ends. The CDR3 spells CASNWEGGYGYTF. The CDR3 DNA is TGTGCCAGCAATTGGGAGGGTGGCTATGGCTACACCTTC.

The CDR3 sequence: CASSLDVAGQYF. The CDR3 nucleotides read TGCGCCAGCAGCTTGGATGTTGCGGGGCAGTATTTT. The rearrangement uses TRBV5-1 and TRBJ2-3, with D possibly TRBD2 on 5 matching bases. Trimming pared 0 bases from V and 11 bases from J, leaving 10 bases between. Germline CDR1 SGHRS, CDR2 YFSETQ. The CDR3 extends over 12 amino acids.

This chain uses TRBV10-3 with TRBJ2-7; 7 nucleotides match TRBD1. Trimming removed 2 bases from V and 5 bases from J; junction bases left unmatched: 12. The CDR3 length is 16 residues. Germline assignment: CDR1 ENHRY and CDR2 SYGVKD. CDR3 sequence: CAISEAQSTGRNEQYF. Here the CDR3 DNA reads TGTGCCATCAGTGAGGCCCAGTCGACAGGGCGGAACGAGCAGTACTTC.

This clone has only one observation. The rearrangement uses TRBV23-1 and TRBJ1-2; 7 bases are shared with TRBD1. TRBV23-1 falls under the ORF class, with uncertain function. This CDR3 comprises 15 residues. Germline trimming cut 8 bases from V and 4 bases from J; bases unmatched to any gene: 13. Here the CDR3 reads CASGEQGTAAYGYTF. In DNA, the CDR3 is TGCGCCAGCGGGGAACAGGGGACAGCCGCCTATGGCTACACCTTC.

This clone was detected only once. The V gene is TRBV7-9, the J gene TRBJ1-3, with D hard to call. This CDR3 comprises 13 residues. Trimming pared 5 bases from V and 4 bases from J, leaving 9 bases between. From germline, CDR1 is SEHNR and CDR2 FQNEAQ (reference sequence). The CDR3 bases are TGTGCCAGCAGCCTGTTCGAGGGAAACACCATATATTTT. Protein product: CASSLFEGNTIYF.

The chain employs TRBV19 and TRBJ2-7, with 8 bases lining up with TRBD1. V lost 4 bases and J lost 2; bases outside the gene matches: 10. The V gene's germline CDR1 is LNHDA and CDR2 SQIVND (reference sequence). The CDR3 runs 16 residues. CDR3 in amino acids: CASSSRRDRNPYEQYF. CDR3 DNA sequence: TGTGCCAGTAGTAGCCGACGGGACAGGAACCCCTACGAGCAGTACTTC.

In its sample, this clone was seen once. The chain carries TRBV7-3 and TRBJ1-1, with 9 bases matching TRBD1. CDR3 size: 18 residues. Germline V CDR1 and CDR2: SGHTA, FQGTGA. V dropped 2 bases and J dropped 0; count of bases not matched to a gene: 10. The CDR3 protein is CASSLGGQGPTMNTEAFF. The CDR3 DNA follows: TGTGCCAGCAGCTTAGGGGGACAGGGACCTACCATGAACACTGAAGCTTTCTTT.